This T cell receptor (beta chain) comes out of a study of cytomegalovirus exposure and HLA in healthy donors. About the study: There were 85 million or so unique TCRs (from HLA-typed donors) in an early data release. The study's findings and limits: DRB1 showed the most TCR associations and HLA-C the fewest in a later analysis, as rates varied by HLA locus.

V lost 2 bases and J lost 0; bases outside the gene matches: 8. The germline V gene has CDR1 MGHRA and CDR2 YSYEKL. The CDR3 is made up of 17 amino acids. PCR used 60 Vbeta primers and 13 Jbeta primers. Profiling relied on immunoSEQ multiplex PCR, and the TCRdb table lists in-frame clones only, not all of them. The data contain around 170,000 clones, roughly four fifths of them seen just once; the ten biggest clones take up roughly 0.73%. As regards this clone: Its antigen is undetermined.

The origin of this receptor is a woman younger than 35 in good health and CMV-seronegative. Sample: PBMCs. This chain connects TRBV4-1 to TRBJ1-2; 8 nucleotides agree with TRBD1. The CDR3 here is CASSQIPGTGPNYGYTF. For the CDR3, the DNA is TGCGCCAGCAGCCAAATACCGGGGACAGGCCCTAACTATGGCTACACCTTC.